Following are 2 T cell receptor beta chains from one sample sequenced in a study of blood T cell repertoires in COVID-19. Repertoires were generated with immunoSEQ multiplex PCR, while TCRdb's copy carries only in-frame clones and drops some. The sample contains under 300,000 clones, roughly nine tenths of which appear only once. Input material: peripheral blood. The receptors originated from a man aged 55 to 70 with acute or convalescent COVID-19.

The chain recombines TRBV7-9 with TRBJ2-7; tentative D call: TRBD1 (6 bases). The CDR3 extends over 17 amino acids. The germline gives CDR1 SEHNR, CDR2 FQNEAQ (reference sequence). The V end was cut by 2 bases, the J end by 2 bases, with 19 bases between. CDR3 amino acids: CASSLQGTPLHPYEQYF. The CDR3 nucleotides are TGTGCCAGCAGCTTACAGGGGACCCCCCTGCATCCCTACGAGCAGTACTTC.

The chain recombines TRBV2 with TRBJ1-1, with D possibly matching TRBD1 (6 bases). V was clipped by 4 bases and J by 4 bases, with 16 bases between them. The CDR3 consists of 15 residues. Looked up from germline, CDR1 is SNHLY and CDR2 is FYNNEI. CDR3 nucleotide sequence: TGTGCCAGCAGTGTAGGGGGTAGGGGGATCACTGAAGCTTTCTTT. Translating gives CASSVGGRGITEAFF.